The source of this T cell receptor (beta chain) is a study of blood T cell repertoires in COVID-19. At the level of the study: The United States, Italy and Spain were the sources of the acute and convalescent COVID-19 samples. T cells, B-cell-depleted T cells, or PBMCs supplied cDNA or gDNA.

Germline V lookup: CDR1 PRHDT, CDR2 FYEKMQ (reference sequence). The CDR3 contains 15 residues. With V trimmed by 3 bases and J by 5 bases, 8 bases remained unmatched. Authors' processing steps: The assay estimated nucleated cells by amplifying reference gene primers. Clones were read by immunoSEQ multiplex PCR, and TCRdb kept only the in-frame ones, dropping some. V, J and clone size reflect that table, while D and trimming were determined from the DNA. The table shows around 310,000 clones, with about nine tenths occurring only once. The genes are TRBV13 and TRBJ1-1, with 8 bases fitting TRBD1. The sequenced sample consisted of peripheral blood. The receptor comes from a woman aged 60 to 75 with acute or convalescent COVID-19. This CDR3 is CASSFDRGLRTEAFF. The CDR3 region has the DNA TGTGCCAGCAGCTTTGACAGGGGCCTTCGGACTGAAGCTTTCTTT.